The clone carrying this T cell receptor (beta chain) was observed a few times. This sample is drawn from a study of blood T cell repertoires in COVID-19. Study-level information: COVID-19 samples collected from the United States, Italy and Spain covered acute and convalescent phases. Sources were T cells, B-cell-depleted T cells, or PBMCs; the material itself was cDNA or gDNA.

The CDR3 is 15 residues long. Germline V CDR1 and CDR2: LGHDT, YNNKEL (reference sequence). J gave up 0 bases and V 2 bases, and 0 bases lay outside the gene matches. Under the authors' procedure: Amplification of reference gene primers was used by the study to estimate nucleated cell counts. Only in-frame clones appear in the TCRdb table, and some are missing; sequencing was by immunoSEQ multiplex PCR. That table gives V, J and clone size, and the DNA gave D and trimming. The sample lists roughly 250,000 clones; 80% to 85% were seen once. This TCR derives from a woman in her thirties or forties who had recovered from COVID-19. The sequenced sample was peripheral blood. The J gene is TRBJ1-3, the V gene TRBV3-1 (or the pseudogene TRBV3-2), with 8 bases aligning to TRBD1. Here the CDR3 DNA reads TGTGCCAGCAGCCAAACAGGGGGCTCTGGAAACACCATATATTTT. It is translated as CASSQTGGSGNTIYF.